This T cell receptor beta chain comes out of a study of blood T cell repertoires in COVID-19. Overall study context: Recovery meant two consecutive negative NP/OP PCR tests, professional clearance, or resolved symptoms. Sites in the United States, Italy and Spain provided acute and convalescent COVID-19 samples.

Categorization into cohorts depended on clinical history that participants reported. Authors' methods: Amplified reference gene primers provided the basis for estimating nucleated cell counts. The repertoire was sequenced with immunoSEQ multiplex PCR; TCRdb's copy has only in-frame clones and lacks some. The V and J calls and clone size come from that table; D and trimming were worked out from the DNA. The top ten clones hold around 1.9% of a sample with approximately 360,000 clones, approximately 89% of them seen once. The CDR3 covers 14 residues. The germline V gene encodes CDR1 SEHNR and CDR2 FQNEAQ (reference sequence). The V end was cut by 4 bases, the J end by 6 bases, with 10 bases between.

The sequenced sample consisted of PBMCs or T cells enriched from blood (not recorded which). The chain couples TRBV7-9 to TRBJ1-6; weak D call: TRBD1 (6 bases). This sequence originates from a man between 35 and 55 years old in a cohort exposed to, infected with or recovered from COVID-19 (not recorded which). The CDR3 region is CASSSGQTNSPLHF. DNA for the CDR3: TGTGCCAGCAGCTCTGGACAGACTAATTCACCCCTCCACTTT. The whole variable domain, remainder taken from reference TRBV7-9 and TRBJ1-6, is DTGVSQNPRHKITKRGQNVTFRCDPISEHNRLYWYRQTLGQGPEFLTYFQNEAQLEKSRLLSDRFSAERPKGSFSTLEIQRTEQGDSAMYLCASSSGQTNSPLHFGNGTRLTVT.